The 5 T cell receptor beta chains listed next were all sequenced from one sample in a study of PD-L1 blockade in urothelial cancer. Sequencing was performed with immunoSEQ multiplex PCR; in TCRdb, only in-frame clones are kept and a portion is missing. The data contain some 75,000 clones, about 91% of them singletons. Described time point: peripheral blood 6 weeks after treatment start. Material: PBMCs, obtained around atezolizumab (anti-PD-L1) treatment. These receptors came from a woman aged 80 or over with urothelial cancer.

A remark on this clone: Other nucleotide sequences in the sample specify the same CDR3. J is TRBJ2-7 and V is TRBV27; D perhaps matches TRBD2 (7 bases). V shed 0 bases and J shed 6 bases, with 9 bases lying between them. The germline CDR1 and CDR2 sequences are MNHEY and SMNVEV (reference sequence). This CDR3 region has 13 residues. CDR3 sequence reads: CASSLSGGGEQYF. The DNA for the CDR3 is TGTGCCAGCAGTTTATCGGGAGGGGGCGAGCAGTACTTC.

The genes are TRBV19 and TRBJ1-1, with D perhaps TRBD1 (6 bases). The CDR3 has 22 residues. Germline assignment: CDR1 LNHDA and CDR2 SQIVND (reference sequence). Trimming took off 4 bases at V and 2 bases at J, with 35 bases between the two ends. The CDR3 reads CASSTPLQGRGGGVWFNTEAFF. CDR3 in DNA: TGTGCCAGTAGTACGCCCCTGCAGGGGCGGGGAGGGGGGGTCTGGTTTAACACTGAAGCTTTCTTT.

V gene TRBV5-1 combines with J gene TRBJ2-1; 9 bases align to TRBD2. The CDR3 runs 15 residues. The germline CDR1 and CDR2 sequences are SGHRS and YFSETQ. The ends lost 0 bases at V and 8 bases at J; junction bases unmatched: 6. The CDR3 spells CASSLGGRALDEQFF. As DNA, the CDR3 is TGCGCCAGCAGCTTGGGCGGGAGGGCCTTGGATGAGCAGTTCTTC. Looking up the rest from reference TRBV5-1 and TRBJ2-1 gives the full variable domain: KAGVTQTPRYLIKTRGQQVTLSCSPISGHRSVSWYQQTPGQGLQFLFEYFSETQRNKGNFPGRFSGRQFSNSRSEMNVSTLELGDSALYLCASSLGGRALDEQFFGPGTRLTVL.

The J gene is TRBJ2-5, the V gene TRBV19; 8 positions match TRBD2. The CDR3 is 15 amino acids. In germline, CDR1 is LNHDA, CDR2 SQIVND (reference sequence). After removal of 4 bases from V and 4 bases from J, the junction contained 8 bases not matched to a gene. The CDR3 here is CASSTSGLAGETQYF. As DNA, the CDR3 is TGTGCCAGTAGTACTAGTGGTCTAGCGGGAGAGACCCAGTACTTC.

V and J are TRBV5-8 and TRBJ2-5; 10 nucleotides align to TRBD2. V lost 0 bases and J lost 4; bases outside the gene matches: 3. CDR1 SGHTS and CDR2 YDEGEE come from the germline V gene. The CDR3 covers 15 residues. CDR3: CASSLELAGGETQYF. CDR3 in DNA: TGTGCCAGCAGCTTGGAATTAGCGGGAGGAGAGACCCAGTACTTC.